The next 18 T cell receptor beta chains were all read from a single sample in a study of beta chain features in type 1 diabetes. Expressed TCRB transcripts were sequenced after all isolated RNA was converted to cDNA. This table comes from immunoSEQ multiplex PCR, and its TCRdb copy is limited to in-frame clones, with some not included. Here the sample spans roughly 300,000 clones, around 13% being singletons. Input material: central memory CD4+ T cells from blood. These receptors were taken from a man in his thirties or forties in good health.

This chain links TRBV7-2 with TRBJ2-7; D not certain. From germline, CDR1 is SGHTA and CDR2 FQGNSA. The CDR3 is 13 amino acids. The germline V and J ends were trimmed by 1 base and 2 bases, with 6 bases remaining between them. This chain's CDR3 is CASSLEVAYEQYV. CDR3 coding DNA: TGTGCCAGCAGCTTAGAGGTCGCCTACGAGCAGTACGTC.

The DNA for the CDR3 is TGCGCCAGCAGGGGAACGAACACAGATACGCAGTATTTT. Translating gives CASRGTNTDTQYF. The chain recombines TRBV10-2 with TRBJ2-3; D unresolved. Deletions cut 6 bases from V and 2 bases from J, with 9 bases between. CDR3 length: 13 residues. The germline gives CDR1 WSHSY, CDR2 SAAADI.

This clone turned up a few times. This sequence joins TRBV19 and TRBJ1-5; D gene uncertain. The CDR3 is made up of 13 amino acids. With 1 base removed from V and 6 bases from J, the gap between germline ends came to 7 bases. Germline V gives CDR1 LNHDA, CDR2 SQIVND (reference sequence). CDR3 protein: CASSIGHGQPQHF. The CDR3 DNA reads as TGTGCCAGTAGTATAGGACATGGTCAGCCCCAGCATTTT.

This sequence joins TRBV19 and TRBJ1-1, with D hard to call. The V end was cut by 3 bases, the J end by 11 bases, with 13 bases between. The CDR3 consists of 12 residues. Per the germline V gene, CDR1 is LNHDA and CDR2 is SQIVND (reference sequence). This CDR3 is CASSIVRRAAFF. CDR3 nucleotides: TGTGCCAGTAGTATCGTTCGGAGGGCGGCTTTCTTT.

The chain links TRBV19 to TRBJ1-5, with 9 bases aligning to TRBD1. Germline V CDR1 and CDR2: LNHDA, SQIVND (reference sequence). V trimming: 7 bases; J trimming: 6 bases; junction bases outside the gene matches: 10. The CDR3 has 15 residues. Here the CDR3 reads CASTGDRALGQPQHF. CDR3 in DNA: TGTGCCAGTACCGGGGACAGGGCATTGGGTCAGCCCCAGCATTTT.

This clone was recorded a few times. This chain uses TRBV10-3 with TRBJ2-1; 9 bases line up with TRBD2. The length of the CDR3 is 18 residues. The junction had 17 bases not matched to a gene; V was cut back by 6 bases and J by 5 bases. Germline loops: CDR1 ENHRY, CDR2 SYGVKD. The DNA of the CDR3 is TGTGCCATCAGACTTAGACTAGCGGCCACGGGCAAGAACAATGAGCAGTTCTTC. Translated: CAIRLRLAATGKNNEQFF.

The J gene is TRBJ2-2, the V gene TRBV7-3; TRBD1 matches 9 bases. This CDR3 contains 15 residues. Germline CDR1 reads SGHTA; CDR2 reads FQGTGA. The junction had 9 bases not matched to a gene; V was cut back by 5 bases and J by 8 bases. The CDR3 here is CASSPKQGAGGELFF. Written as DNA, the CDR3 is TGTGCCAGCAGCCCAAAACAGGGGGCCGGTGGGGAGCTGTTTTTT.

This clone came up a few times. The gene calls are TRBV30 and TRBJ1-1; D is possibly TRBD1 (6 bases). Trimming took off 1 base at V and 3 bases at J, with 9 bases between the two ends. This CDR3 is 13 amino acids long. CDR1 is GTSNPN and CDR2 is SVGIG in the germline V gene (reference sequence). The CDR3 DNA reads TGTGCCTGGAGTGACGGGGGCCACACTGAAGCTTTCTTT. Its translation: CAWSDGGHTEAFF.

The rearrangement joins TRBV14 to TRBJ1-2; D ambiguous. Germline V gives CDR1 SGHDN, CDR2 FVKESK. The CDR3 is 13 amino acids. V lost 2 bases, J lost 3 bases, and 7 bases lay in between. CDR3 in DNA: TGTGCCAGCAGCCAAAGTGGTCACTATGGCTACACCTTC. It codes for CASSQSGHYGYTF. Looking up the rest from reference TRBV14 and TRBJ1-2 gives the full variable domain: EAGVTQFPSHSVIEKGQTVTLRCDPISGHDNLYWYRRVMGKEIKFLLHFVKESKQDESGMPNNRFLAERTGGTYSTLKVQPAELEDSGVYFCASSQSGHYGYTFGSGTRLTVV.

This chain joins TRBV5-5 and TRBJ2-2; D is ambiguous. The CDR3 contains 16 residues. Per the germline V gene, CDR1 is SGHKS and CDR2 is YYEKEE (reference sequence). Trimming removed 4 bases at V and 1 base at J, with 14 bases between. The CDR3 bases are TGTGCCAGCAGCGCCGTTCGCGGATTGAACACCGGGGAGCTGTTTTTT. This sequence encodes CASSAVRGLNTGELFF.

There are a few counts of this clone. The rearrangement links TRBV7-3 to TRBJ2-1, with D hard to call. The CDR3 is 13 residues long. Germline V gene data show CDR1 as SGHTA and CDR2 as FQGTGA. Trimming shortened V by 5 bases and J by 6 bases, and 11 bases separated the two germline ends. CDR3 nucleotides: TGTGCCAGCAGCACCATGGGAAGCAATGAGCAGTTCTTC. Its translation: CASSTMGSNEQFF.

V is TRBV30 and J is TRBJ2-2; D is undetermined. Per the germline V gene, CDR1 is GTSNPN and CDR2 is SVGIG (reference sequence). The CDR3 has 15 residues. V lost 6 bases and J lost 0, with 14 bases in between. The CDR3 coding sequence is TGTGCCTGTAGAGTTGCCACGACGAACACCGGGGAGCTGTTTTTT. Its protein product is CACRVATTNTGELFF.

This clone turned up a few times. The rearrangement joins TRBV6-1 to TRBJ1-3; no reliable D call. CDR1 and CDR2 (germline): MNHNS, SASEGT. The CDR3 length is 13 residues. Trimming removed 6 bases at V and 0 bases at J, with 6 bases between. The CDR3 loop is CASRKNSGNTIYF. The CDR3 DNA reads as TGTGCCAGCAGAAAAAACTCTGGAAACACCATATATTTT.

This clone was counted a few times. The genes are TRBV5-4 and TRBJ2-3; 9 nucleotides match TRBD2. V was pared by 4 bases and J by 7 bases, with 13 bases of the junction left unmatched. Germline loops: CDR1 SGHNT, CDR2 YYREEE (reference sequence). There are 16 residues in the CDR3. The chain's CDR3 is CASSQDRASGTYTQYF. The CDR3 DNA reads TGTGCCAGCAGCCAAGATCGGGCTAGCGGGACCTATACGCAGTATTTT.

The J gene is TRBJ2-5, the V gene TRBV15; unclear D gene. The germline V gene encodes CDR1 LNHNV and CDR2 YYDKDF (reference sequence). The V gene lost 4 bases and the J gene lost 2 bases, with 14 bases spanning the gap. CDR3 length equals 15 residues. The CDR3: CATSKDLRRQETQYF. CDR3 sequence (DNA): TGTGCCACCAGCAAAGATCTAAGAAGGCAAGAGACCCAGTACTTC.

The CDR3 loop is CASSSRTGGADTQYF. For the CDR3, the DNA is TGTGCCAGCAGCTCGCGGACAGGGGGCGCAGATACGCAGTATTTT. The chain couples TRBV11-2 to TRBJ2-3; TRBD1 matches at 11 bases. CDR3 length: 15 amino acids. V trimming: 4 bases; J trimming: 4 bases; junction bases outside the gene matches: 4. Germline loops: CDR1 SGHAT, CDR2 FQNNGV. The variable domain in full, with the rest retrieved from reference TRBV11-2 and TRBJ2-3, is EAGVAQSPRYKIIEKRQSVAFWCNPISGHATLYWYQQILGQGPKLLIQFQNNGVVDDSQLPKDRFSAERLKGVDSTLKIQPAKLEDSAVYLCASSSRTGGADTQYFGPGTRLTVL.

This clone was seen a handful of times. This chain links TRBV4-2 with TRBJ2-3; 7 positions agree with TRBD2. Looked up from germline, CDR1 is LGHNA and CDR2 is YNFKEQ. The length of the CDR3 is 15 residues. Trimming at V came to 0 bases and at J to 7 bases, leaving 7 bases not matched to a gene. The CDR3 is CASSQEFREDHTQYF. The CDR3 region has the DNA TGTGCCAGCAGCCAAGAATTTCGGGAGGACCATACGCAGTATTTT.

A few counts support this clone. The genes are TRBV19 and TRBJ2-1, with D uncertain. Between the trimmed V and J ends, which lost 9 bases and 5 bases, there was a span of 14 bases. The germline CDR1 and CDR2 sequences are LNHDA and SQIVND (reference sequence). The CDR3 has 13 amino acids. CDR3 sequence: CASSSRHNNEQFF. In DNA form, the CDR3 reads TGTGCCAGCAGTTCCCGGCATAACAATGAGCAGTTCTTC.